The clone carrying this T cell receptor (beta chain) has a count of ten or more. Its antigen is unidentified. Losses at the gene ends were 4 bases for V and 7 bases for J; bases not matched to a gene: 10. The CDR3 extends over 17 amino acids. CDR1 is LNHDA, CDR2 SQIVND, per germline (reference sequence). This entry comes from a study of T cells in Graves' hyperthyroidism and ophthalmopathy. Study results and limitations: Classification by a 13 V-J model distinguished ophthalmopathy from stable hyperthyroidism. The model identified upcoming ophthalmopathy a median about 7.1 months ahead of onset.

It was RNA transcripts that yielded the amplified TCR beta CDR3 regions. The TCR CDR3 first-round RT-PCR relied on the HTBI primer set. TCRdb re-called the multiplex PCR reads through MiXCR, storing one row per CDR3 protein. The sample carries about 350,000 distinct CDR3 sequences, approximately 16% recorded once. Diagnostic assessment was based on clinical symptoms, serum thyroxine and TRAb, thyroid ultrasound and orbital computed tomography. The chain carries TRBV19 and TRBJ2-5, with 15 bases matching TRBD2. This sequence was found in an older woman with Graves' ophthalmopathy. The sample comprised blood. The CDR3 sequence: CASSRGLAGGNPGTQYF. The CDR3 coding sequence is TGTGCCAGTAGTAGGGGACTAGCGGGAGGCAACCCAGGGACCCAGTACTTC. Variable domain in full (rest from reference TRBV19 and TRBJ2-5): DGGITQSPKYLFRKEGQNVTLSCEQNLNHDAMYWYRQDPGQGLRLIYYSQIVNDFQKGDIAEGYSVSREKKESFPLTVTSAQKNPTAFYLCASSRGLAGGNPGTQYFGPGTRLLVL.